What follows are 27 T cell receptor beta chains derived from one specimen sequenced in a study of technical replicates of blood from a few donors. Method: immunoSEQ multiplex PCR; TCRdb's copy keeps in-frame clones and lacks some. The sample lists approximately 81,000 clones, around 95% occurring once. Sequenced input: T cells isolated from PBMCs. The source of these receptors is a human donor in good health.

This clone was recorded only once. The V gene is TRBV27, the J gene TRBJ2-7, with TRBD1 matching over 9 bases. This CDR3 spans 15 amino acids. J gave up 3 bases and V 5 bases, and 8 bases lay outside the gene matches. CDR1 and CDR2 (germline): MNHEY, SMNVEV (reference sequence). CDR3 in amino acids: CASSVHDRGDYEQYF. The CDR3 DNA reads as TGTGCCAGCAGTGTCCACGACAGGGGGGACTACGAGCAGTACTTC.

The chain joins TRBV18 to TRBJ1-4, with 9 bases identical to TRBD1. CDR3 length: 15 residues. Germline values: CDR1 KGHSH, CDR2 LQKENI. V shed 6 bases, J shed 2 bases, and the junction held 4 bases outside the gene matches. The CDR3 region has the DNA TGTGCCAGCTCCCTAGGACAGGGGACTAATGAAAAACTGTTTTTT. Translation: CASSLGQGTNEKLFF.

The V gene is TRBV15, the J gene TRBJ2-2; D unresolved. This CDR3 comprises 13 residues. Per germline, CDR1 LNHNV and CDR2 YYDKDF (reference sequence). The germline V and J ends were trimmed by 0 bases and 9 bases, with 8 bases remaining between them. CDR3 sequence (DNA): TGTGCCACCAGCAGAGATTTCGACAGGGAGCTGTTTTTT. This gives the protein CATSRDFDRELFF.

CDR3 sequence reads: CASSPATSGKLYEQYF. The CDR3 nucleotides are TGTGCCAGCAGTCCAGCCACTAGCGGGAAGCTTTACGAGCAGTACTTC. The chain recombines TRBV27 with TRBJ2-7; 10 nucleotides match TRBD2. CDR1 and CDR2 (germline): MNHEY, SMNVEV (reference sequence). Trimming at V came to 5 bases and at J to 4 bases, leaving 11 bases not matched to a gene. This CDR3 is built from 16 residues.

The chain is built from TRBV28 and TRBJ1-2, with D uncertain. V was clipped by 6 bases and J by 5 bases, with 7 bases between them. The germline gives CDR1 MDHEN, CDR2 SYDVKM. The CDR3 runs 11 residues. The CDR3 is CASRERYGYTF. The DNA for the CDR3 is TGTGCCAGCAGGGAGAGGTATGGCTACACCTTC.

The chain is built from TRBV10-1 and TRBJ2-1; 7 bases are a match to TRBD2. Germline V gene data show CDR1 as WNHNN and CDR2 as SYGVQD (reference sequence). V lost 4 bases to trimming and J lost 0 bases; unmatched junction nucleotides: 6. The length of the CDR3 is 16 residues. The CDR3 loop is CASSGAGDSSYNEQFF. DNA of the CDR3: TGCGCCAGCAGTGGGGCGGGGGACTCCTCCTACAATGAGCAGTTCTTC.

As DNA, the CDR3 is TGTGCCAGTAGTCCTAGCGGAGAGACCCAGTACTTC. Its translation is CASSPSGETQYF. V usage is TRBV19 and J usage is TRBJ2-5; 7 nucleotides line up with TRBD2. J gave up 4 bases and V 5 bases, and 1 base lay outside the gene matches. Germline V gene sequence: CDR1 LNHDA, CDR2 SQIVND (reference sequence). The CDR3 runs to 12 residues.

The chain uses TRBV19 and TRBJ1-1; D perhaps matches TRBD1 (5 bases). CDR3 length equals 16 residues. CDR1 is LNHDA and CDR2 is SQIVND in the germline V gene (reference sequence). Trimming pared 3 bases from V and 6 bases from J, leaving 20 bases between. CDR3 in amino acids: CASSIPGGRGSAEAFF. CDR3 DNA sequence: TGTGCCAGTAGTATCCCCGGGGGAAGGGGATCTGCTGAAGCTTTCTTT.

This rearrangement joins TRBV5-8 to TRBJ2-3, with D possibly matching TRBD1 (5 bases). This CDR3 is built from 14 residues. Germline V lookup: CDR1 SGHTS, CDR2 YDEGEE. Trimming removed 4 bases at V and 4 bases at J, with 13 bases between. CDR3 coding DNA: TGTGCCAGCAGCGTAAAGCAGGGCCCAGATACGCAGTATTTT. This codes for CASSVKQGPDTQYF.

V is TRBV5-1 and J is TRBJ2-2; TRBD1 matches 9 bases. The CDR3 sequence is 17 residues long. From germline, CDR1 is SGHRS and CDR2 YFSETQ. Trimming took 0 bases from V and 7 from J; bases not matched to a gene: 10. The CDR3 is CASSLAETGGSSGELFF. CDR3 nucleotides: TGCGCCAGCAGCTTGGCGGAGACAGGGGGGAGTAGCGGGGAGCTGTTTTTT.

This sequence joins TRBV4-1 and TRBJ1-2, with D unclear. Between the trimmed V and J ends, which lost 0 bases and 4 bases, there was a span of 6 bases. The CDR3 totals 13 residues. Germline V CDR1 and CDR2: MGHRA, YSYEKL. The CDR3 is CASSQEGAYGYTF. CDR3 nucleotides: TGCGCCAGCAGCCAAGAGGGAGCCTATGGCTACACCTTC.

The chain carries TRBV9 and TRBJ1-5; 7 positions agree with TRBD1. This CDR3 comprises 14 residues. The ends lost 5 bases at V and 1 base at J; junction bases unmatched: 3. Germline V gene lookup returns CDR1 SGDLS and CDR2 YYNGEE. The CDR3 bases are TGTGCCAGCAGTCAGGGGGGCAGCAATCAGCCCCAGCATTTT. It encodes CASSQGGSNQPQHF.

The chain couples TRBV5-1 to TRBJ2-1; possible D gene TRBD1, 6 bases. The germline V gene has CDR1 SGHRS and CDR2 YFSETQ. V was clipped by 5 bases and J by 4 bases, with 13 bases between them. This CDR3 has 14 amino acids. The CDR3 spells CASRTGTSYNEQFF. Here the CDR3 DNA reads TGCGCCAGCAGGACCGGGACAAGTTACAATGAGCAGTTCTTC.

The chain couples TRBV6-6 to TRBJ1-4; tentatively, D is TRBD1 (5 bases). V was pared by 2 bases and J by 5 bases, with 15 bases between. This CDR3 contains 16 residues. Germline values: CDR1 MNHNY, CDR2 SVGAGI (reference sequence). CDR3 loop: CASSYHQGLGNEKLFF. In nucleotides, the CDR3 is TGTGCCAGCAGTTACCATCAGGGATTGGGGAATGAAAAACTGTTTTTT.

This chain links TRBV11-2 with TRBJ1-3; perhaps TRBD1 as D (5 bases). From germline, CDR1 is SGHAT and CDR2 FQNNGV. V gave up 5 bases and J gave up 4 bases, with 12 bases separating them. The CDR3 sequence is 14 residues long. CDR3 DNA sequence: TGTGCCAGCAGCCTCTCAGGGCTCGGAAACACCATATATTTT. It specifies CASSLSGLGNTIYF.

The chain joins TRBV7-9 to TRBJ2-5; TRBD2 agrees at 7 bases. This CDR3 spans 15 amino acids. Germline assignment: CDR1 SEHNR and CDR2 FQNEAQ (reference sequence). V was pared by 7 bases and J by 2 bases, with 10 bases of the junction left unmatched. The CDR3, as DNA: TGTGCCAGCATCTTCACTAGCGCCGCGCAAGAGACCCAGTACTTC. Its translation: CASIFTSAAQETQYF.

The chain links TRBV6-5 to TRBJ2-5; TRBD1 agrees at 7 bases. The J segment lost 4 bases and the V segment lost 5 bases, leaving 1 base of the junction unmatched. The germline CDR1 and CDR2 sequences are MNHEY and SVGAGI. The CDR3 totals 12 residues. DNA for the CDR3: TGTGCCAGCAGTCGACAGGGAGAGACCCAGTACTTC. Protein sequence: CASSRQGETQYF.

This clone was seen just once. Within the sample, other DNA sequences also encode this same CDR3. The rearrangement joins TRBV6-5 to TRBJ1-1; possible D gene TRBD1, 5 bases. V was trimmed by 3 bases and J by 1 base, leaving 6 bases between them. The CDR3 is 13 amino acids. Looked up from germline, CDR1 is MNHEY and CDR2 is SVGAGI. CDR3: CASSYGQNTEAFF. The CDR3 coding sequence is TGTGCCAGCAGTTATGGACAGAACACTGAAGCTTTCTTT.

The CDR3 protein is CSVDTSGRAGGELFF. The CDR3 DNA follows: TGCAGCGTTGATACTAGCGGGAGGGCCGGCGGGGAGCTGTTTTTT. The chain links TRBV29-1 to TRBJ2-2; 13 nucleotides match TRBD2. Losses at the gene ends were 3 bases for V and 7 bases for J; bases not matched to a gene: 5. The germline V gene encodes CDR1 SQVTM and CDR2 ANQGSEA. The CDR3 is 15 residues long.

The genes are TRBV11-2 and TRBJ2-7; 8 bases are shared with TRBD2. CDR1 and CDR2 (germline): SGHAT, FQNNGV. The V segment lost 5 bases and the J segment 7 bases; nucleotides outside the gene matches: 10. The length of the CDR3 is 14 residues. CDR3: CASSREGPRAEQYF. CDR3 nucleotide sequence: TGTGCCAGCAGCCGGGAGGGGCCCCGGGCGGAGCAGTACTTC.

This clone was detected only once. The rearrangement uses TRBV11-3 and TRBJ2-7; perhaps TRBD2 as D (6 bases). The CDR3 sequence is 14 residues long. The V end lost 0 bases, the J end lost 5 bases, and 11 bases lay between the germline ends. Per the germline V gene, CDR1 is SGHNT and CDR2 is YENEEA. The CDR3 sequence: CASSLEGGIHEQYF. The CDR3 DNA sequence: TGTGCCAGCAGCTTAGAGGGGGGTATCCACGAGCAGTACTTC. Looking up the rest from reference TRBV11-3 and TRBJ2-7 gives the full variable domain: EAGVVQSPRYKIIEKKQPVAFWCNPISGHNTLYWYLQNLGQGPELLIRYENEEAVDDSQLPKDRFSAERLKGVDSTLKIQPAELGDSAVYLCASSLEGGIHEQYFGPGTRLTVT.

This clone was observed a single time. The rearrangement links TRBV10-3 to TRBJ2-3; 8 bases line up with TRBD2. V shed 6 bases, J shed 15 bases, and the junction held 8 bases outside the gene matches. The CDR3 runs to 11 residues. Germline assignment: CDR1 ENHRY and CDR2 SYGVKD. The CDR3 DNA sequence: TGTGCCATCAGGGCGGGACTAGTGTATTATTTT. This codes for CAIRAGLVYYF.

The chain couples TRBV15 to TRBJ2-7; 7 positions match TRBD2. The CDR3 is 15 amino acids. Per germline, CDR1 LNHNV and CDR2 YYDKDF (reference sequence). Trimming at V came to 2 bases and at J to 3 bases, leaving 7 bases not matched to a gene. The CDR3 region is CATSRPGLPDYEQYF. CDR3 in DNA: TGTGCCACCAGCAGACCGGGACTACCAGACTACGAGCAGTACTTC.

The rearrangement links TRBV7-9 to TRBJ2-7; D gene ambiguous. This CDR3 spans 12 amino acids. Trimming shortened V by 4 bases and J by 3 bases, and 7 bases separated the two germline ends. Germline V gene sequence: CDR1 SEHNR, CDR2 FQNEAQ (reference sequence). As DNA, the CDR3 is TGTGCCAGCAGCTCTAATATCTACGAGCAGTACTTC. Its translation: CASSSNIYEQYF.

This clone was observed a single time. This rearrangement joins TRBV30 to TRBJ1-2; the match to TRBD1 covers 8 bases. Looked up from germline, CDR1 is GTSNPN and CDR2 is SVGIG (reference sequence). The CDR3 consists of 12 residues. V dropped 3 bases and J dropped 8; count of bases not matched to a gene: 5. The CDR3 DNA follows: TGTGCCTGGAGCGGACAGGGAGGAGGCTACACCTTC. Encoded protein: CAWSGQGGGYTF.

The J gene is TRBJ1-2, the V gene TRBV27; D gene ambiguous. Trimming removed 0 bases at V and 4 bases at J, with 6 bases between. This CDR3 comprises 13 residues. CDR1 and CDR2 (germline): MNHEY, SMNVEV (reference sequence). As DNA, the CDR3 is TGTGCCAGCAGTTTATCTGGCCCCTATGGCTACACCTTC. Translating it yields CASSLSGPYGYTF.

The chain uses TRBV9 and TRBJ1-4; D is unclear. The germline CDR1 and CDR2 sequences are SGDLS and YYNGEE. V was cut by 0 bases and J by 5 bases, with 5 bases left in between. This CDR3 has 13 amino acids. DNA for the CDR3: TGTGCCAGCAGCGTAGGCGCGAATGAAAAACTGTTTTTT. Translating it yields CASSVGANEKLFF.